What follows describes a single T cell receptor (beta chain). Assay: immunoSEQ multiplex PCR; the TCRdb copy retains only in-frame clones and omits some. The sample lists fewer than 250,000 clones, 87% occurring once. This study enrolled people aged roughly 18 to 90 from around 26 US geographic areas. Allocation to cohorts depended on clinical history reported by the participants. The data are from a study of blood T cell repertoires in COVID-19. The overall study: In each case, the material was cDNA or gDNA derived from T cells, B-cell-depleted T cells, or PBMCs.

The sample comprised PBMCs or T cells enriched from blood (not recorded which). The TCR sequence derives from a young man who had recovered from COVID-19.

This CDR3 is CASSQINRVNTEAFF. The CDR3 DNA reads as TGTGCCAGCAGCCAAATTAACAGGGTGAACACTGAAGCTTTCTTT. The chain employs TRBV4-2 and TRBJ1-1; TRBD1 is a possible D gene (6 bases). Deletions cut 2 bases from V and 0 bases from J, with 10 bases between. This CDR3 is built from 15 residues. From germline, CDR1 is LGHNA and CDR2 YNFKEQ.